The rows below give T cell receptor beta chains drawn from one sample of a study of blood T cell repertoires in COVID-19. The repertoire was sequenced with immunoSEQ multiplex PCR; TCRdb's copy has only in-frame clones and lacks some. The profile shows approximately 180,000 clones, 75% to 90% of them singletons. The specimen was PBMCs or T cells enriched from blood (not recorded which). Receptor source: a man aged 35 to 55 who had recovered from COVID-19. Each CDR3 is given with its conserved first and last residue. The D gene is left open where the match is weak. Not every row has a clone size; where given, it reads once, few, many or a size class.

V: TRBV28
length: 13
D: .
size: once
J: TRBJ1-2
CDR3: CASSRVPNYGYTF
DNA: TGTGCCAGCAGCCGAGTCCCTAACTATGGCTACACCTTC

V: TRBV6-4
length: 13
D: .
size: few
J: TRBJ1-4
CDR3: CASSEQDGEKLFF
DNA: TGTGCCAGCAGTGAACAGGATGGTGAAAAACTGTTTTTT

V: TRBV6-5
length: 15
D: TRBD1
size: .
J: TRBJ1-3
CDR3: CASRYGQGTGNTIYF
DNA: TGTGCCAGCAGGTACGGACAGGGAACTGGAAACACCATATATTTT

V: TRBV24-1
length: 16
D: TRBD2
size: .
J: TRBJ2-5
CDR3: CATSDPREGEGETQYF
DNA: TGTGCCACCAGTGATCCGCGGGAGGGCGAGGGAGAGACCCAGTACTTC

V: TRBV7-3
length: 14
D: .
size: .
J: TRBJ2-7
CDR3: CASSPESSTGEQYF
DNA: TGTGCCAGCAGCCCCGAATCCTCGACTGGCGAGCAGTACTTC

V: TRBV24-1
length: 13
D: .
size: few
J: TRBJ2-7
CDR3: CATSQAYSYEQYF
DNA: TGTGCCACCAGTCAGGCCTACTCGTACGAGCAGTACTTC

V: TRBV11-2
length: 13
D: TRBD1
size: .
J: TRBJ1-1
CDR3: CASSSHRGAEAFF
DNA: TGTGCCAGCAGCTCGCACAGGGGAGCTGAAGCTTTCTTT

V: TRBV5-1
length: 15
D: .
size: once
J: TRBJ1-4
CDR3: CASNRGGATNEKLFF
DNA: TGCGCCAGCAACCGGGGAGGCGCAACTAATGAAAAACTGTTTTTT

V: TRBV24-1
length: 15
D: .
size: .
J: TRBJ2-1
CDR3: CATSDMGSSVNEQFF
DNA: TGTGCCACCAGTGATATGGGGAGTAGCGTTAATGAGCAGTTCTTC

V: TRBV29-1
length: 15
D: TRBD1
size: .
J: TRBJ1-2
CDR3: CSAVTGSVAHYGYTF
DNA: TGCAGCGCCGTGACAGGGTCTGTAGCTCACTATGGCTACACCTTC

V: TRBV28
length: 14
D: .
size: once
J: TRBJ1-5
CDR3: CASKPPFRGEPQHF
DNA: TGTGCCAGCAAGCCCCCCTTCAGGGGTGAGCCCCAGCATTTT

V: TRBV10-2
length: 18
D: .
size: .
J: TRBJ2-7
CDR3: CASSPIIWPRQFGGEQYF
DNA: TGCGCCAGCAGTCCCATAATATGGCCCCGACAGTTCGGGGGCGAGCAGTACTTC

V: TRBV12-5
length: 17
D: TRBD1
size: .
J: TRBJ1-5
CDR3: CASGFVQGAYSNQPQHF
DNA: TGTGCTAGTGGTTTTGTCCAGGGGGCTTATAGCAATCAGCCCCAGCATTTT

V: TRBV7-9
length: 13
D: .
size: .
J: TRBJ2-7
CDR3: CASSPGTGDEQYF
DNA: TGTGCCAGCAGCCCGGGGACGGGAGACGAGCAGTACTTC

V: TRBV5-1
length: 16
D: .
size: once
J: TRBJ1-6
CDR3: CASSLTRQANNSPLHF
DNA: TGCGCCAGCAGCTTGACGAGACAGGCCAATAATTCACCCCTCCACTTT

V: TRBV11-2
length: 15
D: TRBD1
size: .
J: TRBJ1-4
CDR3: CASSSGTGDYEKLFF
DNA: TGTGCCAGCAGCTCGGGGACAGGGGATTATGAAAAACTGTTTTTT

V: TRBV5-1
length: 15
D: TRBD1
size: .
J: TRBJ1-2
CDR3: CASSLDEGAAYGYTF
DNA: TGCGCCAGCAGCTTGGATGAGGGGGCGGCCTATGGCTACACCTTC

V: TRBV3-1/TRBV3-2
length: 14
D: .
size: .
J: TRBJ1-2
CDR3: CAPARGRPRYGYTF
DNA: TGTGCCCCCGCGAGAGGCCGCCCCCGCTATGGCTACACCTTC

V: TRBV28
length: 11
D: .
size: .
J: TRBJ2-1
CDR3: CASGPYNEQFF
DNA: TGTGCCAGCGGGCCCTACAATGAGCAGTTCTTC

V: TRBV9
length: 12
D: .
size: .
J: TRBJ2-7
CDR3: CASNGGVNEQYF
DNA: TGTGCCAGCAATGGAGGGGTCAACGAGCAGTACTTC

V: TRBV10-3
length: 15
D: TRBD2
size: once
J: TRBJ2-7
CDR3: CAISQSLGTSNEQYF
DNA: TGTGCCATCAGTCAATCTCTCGGGACTAGCAACGAGCAGTACTTC

V: TRBV7-2
length: 13
D: .
size: once
J: TRBJ2-3
CDR3: CASSGGVQDTQYF
DNA: TGTGCCAGCAGTGGAGGTGTCCAAGATACGCAGTATTTT

V: TRBV2
length: 15
D: TRBD1
size: .
J: TRBJ2-1
CDR3: CASSLPQGARNEQFF
DNA: TGTGCCAGCAGTCTGCCGCAGGGGGCTCGCAATGAGCAGTTCTTC

V: TRBV19
length: 15
D: .
size: .
J: TRBJ2-6
CDR3: CASSLQGAGANVLTF
DNA: TGTGCCAGTAGTCTACAGGGCGCTGGGGCCAACGTCCTGACTTTC

V: TRBV7-9
length: 15
D: TRBD2
size: .
J: TRBJ2-3
CDR3: CASSLRGDVTDTQYF
DNA: TGTGCCAGCAGCTTACGGGGGGATGTCACAGATACGCAGTATTTT

V: TRBV7-9
length: 16
D: TRBD1
size: .
J: TRBJ2-7
CDR3: CASSHSGTGGGLEQYF
DNA: TGTGCCAGCAGCCACTCCGGGACAGGTGGGGGGCTCGAGCAGTACTTC

V: TRBV9
length: 17
D: .
size: .
J: TRBJ1-1
CDR3: CASSVGVPGVTNTEAFF
DNA: TGTGCCAGCAGCGTAGGAGTTCCGGGGGTTACGAACACTGAAGCTTTCTTT

V: TRBV5-4
length: 12
D: .
size: .
J: TRBJ1-2
CDR3: CASSLPYMENTF
DNA: TGTGCCAGCAGCCTTCCATACATGGAGAACACCTTC

V: TRBV27
length: 16
D: TRBD1
size: once
J: TRBJ1-2
CDR3: CASSFGQGAPNYGYTF
DNA: TGTGCCAGCAGTTTCGGACAGGGGGCTCCAAACTATGGCTACACCTTC

V: TRBV30
length: 15
D: .
size: .
J: TRBJ1-6
CDR3: CAWSVLGQGNSPLHF
DNA: TGTGCCTGGAGTGTTCTTGGGCAGGGTAATTCACCCCTCCACTTT

V: TRBV28
length: 14
D: TRBD2
size: once
J: TRBJ2-7
CDR3: CASSDGRGTYEQYF
DNA: TGTGCCAGCAGCGACGGGAGGGGCACCTACGAGCAGTACTTC

V: TRBV20-1
length: 15
D: .
size: .
J: TRBJ1-5
CDR3: CSASSFREINQPQHF
DNA: TGCAGTGCTAGTAGCTTTCGGGAGATAAATCAGCCCCAGCATTTT

V: TRBV6-5
length: 13
D: .
size: .
J: TRBJ2-3
CDR3: CASRPGGTDTQYF
DNA: TGTGCCAGCAGGCCAGGGGGCACAGATACGCAGTATTTT

V: TRBV5-8
length: 15
D: TRBD1
size: .
J: TRBJ1-5
CDR3: CASSLYRGNNQPQHF
DNA: TGTGCCAGCAGCTTGTACAGGGGAAACAATCAGCCCCAGCATTTT

V: TRBV5-1
length: 15
D: TRBD1
size: .
J: TRBJ1-5
CDR3: CASSLDDRVDQPQHF
DNA: TGCGCCAGCAGCTTGGACGACAGGGTGGATCAGCCCCAGCATTTT

V: TRBV5-4
length: 16
D: TRBD2
size: few
J: TRBJ2-5
CDR3: CASSSVSSGTKETQYF
DNA: TGTGCCAGCAGCTCGGTTTCTAGCGGGACCAAAGAGACCCAGTACTTC

V: TRBV19
length: 15
D: TRBD2
size: once
J: TRBJ2-7
CDR3: CASSMSSGREYEQYF
DNA: TGTGCCAGTAGTATGAGTAGCGGGAGAGAGTACGAGCAGTACTTC

V: TRBV28
length: 16
D: TRBD2
size: many
J: TRBJ2-2
CDR3: CASKEGGPGRTGELFF
DNA: TGTGCCAGCAAAGAGGGAGGGCCCGGAAGGACCGGGGAGCTGTTTTTT

V: TRBV6-5
length: 14
D: .
size: .
J: TRBJ2-1
CDR3: CASSLSGKTNEQFF
DNA: TGTGCCAGCAGCCTATCCGGGAAAACCAATGAGCAGTTCTTC

V: TRBV5-1
length: 14
D: TRBD2
size: few
J: TRBJ2-1
CDR3: CASSLSGSWNEQFF
DNA: TGCGCCAGCAGCCTGAGCGGGAGCTGGAATGAGCAGTTCTTC

V: TRBV14
length: 17
D: TRBD1
size: .
J: TRBJ1-1
CDR3: CASSPRTGGSFFSSAFF
DNA: TGTGCCAGCAGCCCCAGGACAGGGGGATCTTTCTTTTCTTCGGCTTTCTTT